The 30 T cell receptor beta chains below come from one sample, sequenced in a study of cytomegalovirus exposure and HLA in healthy donors. PCR involved 60 Vbeta and 13 Jbeta primers. The table came from immunoSEQ multiplex PCR; TCRdb's copy has only in-frame clones and leaves some out. The data show some 130,000 clones, 65% to 90% seen once. Sequences were obtained from PBMCs. The receptors were gathered from a male donor in good health and CMV-seropositive.

V gene TRBV30 combines with J gene TRBJ2-3, with D possibly TRBD2 on 5 matching bases. The CDR3 length is 13 residues. Germline V CDR1 and CDR2: GTSNPN, SVGIG (reference sequence). The germline V and J ends were trimmed by 2 bases and 6 bases, with 12 bases remaining between them. CDR3 nucleotides: TGTGCCTGGAGTAGACGAGGCGGGGATACGCAGTATTTT. Translating it yields CAWSRRGGDTQYF. Full variable domain (rest looked up from reference TRBV30 and TRBJ2-3): SQTIHQWPATLVQPVGSPLSLECTVEGTSNPNLYWYRQAAGRGLQLLFYSVGIGQISSEVPQNLSASRPQDRQFILSSKKLLLSDSGFYLCAWSRRGGDTQYFGPGTRLTVL.

The chain links TRBV4-3 to TRBJ1-2; 8 bases map to TRBD1. CDR1 is LGHNA and CDR2 is YSLEER in the germline V gene. This CDR3 contains 14 residues. The V gene end was trimmed by 1 base and the J gene end by 7 bases; junction bases not matched to a gene: 5. DNA for the CDR3: TGCGCCAGCAGCCAAGGGCAGGGGGCGTCTGGCTACACCTTC. Translating gives CASSQGQGASGYTF.

Remarks on this clone: Other DNA sequences in this sample translate to the same CDR3. V usage is TRBV18 and J usage is TRBJ2-7; D is possibly TRBD1 (5 bases). The CDR3 is 13 residues long. Germline V gene sequence: CDR1 KGHSH, CDR2 LQKENI. The V gene lost 3 bases and the J gene lost 4 bases, with 10 bases spanning the gap. CDR3 loop: CASSPPPGYEQYF. The CDR3 nucleotides are TGTGCCAGCTCACCGCCTCCAGGGTACGAGCAGTACTTC.

Turning to this clone: This same CDR3 is encoded by further DNA sequences in the sample. J is TRBJ2-3 and V is TRBV4-3; 9 nucleotides match TRBD2. This CDR3 contains 17 residues. The trim removed 1 base at V and 6 bases at J, leaving 11 bases unmatched. Germline CDR1 is LGHNA and CDR2 is YSLEER. CDR3 amino acids: CASSQGGGRARRDTQYF. Written as DNA, the CDR3 is TGCGCCAGCAGCCAAGGAGGCGGGAGGGCCAGGAGGGATACGCAGTATTTT.

This clone has only a few counts. The V and J genes are TRBV20-1 and TRBJ2-1; D is uncertain. The CDR3 loop spans 11 amino acids. Per germline, CDR1 DFQATT and CDR2 SNEGSKA (reference sequence). Trimming removed 4 bases at V and 7 bases at J, with 8 bases between. The CDR3 DNA follows: TGCAGTGCTAACAACGGGAATGAGCAGTTCTTC. It specifies CSANNGNEQFF.

CDR3 coding DNA: TGTGCCAGCAGCGTGACAGGGGGCGGGGGTGAGCAGTTCTTC. It is translated as CASSVTGGGGEQFF. The chain recombines TRBV6-5 with TRBJ2-1; 10 nucleotides agree with TRBD1. Per the germline V gene, CDR1 is MNHEY and CDR2 is SVGAGI. V shed 6 bases and J 9 bases; nucleotides not matched to a gene: 8. The CDR3 totals 14 residues.

This clone has a single count. The gene calls are TRBV30 and TRBJ2-1, with 7 positions matching TRBD2. Germline assignment: CDR1 GTSNPN and CDR2 SVGIG (reference sequence). CDR3 length: 15 residues. The CDR3 protein is CALFGMTGGDNEQFF. The DNA of the CDR3 is TGTGCACTCTTCGGTATGACGGGGGGAGACAATGAGCAGTTCTTC. The variable domain in full, completed from reference TRBV30 and TRBJ2-1, reads SQTIHQWPATLVQPVGSPLSLECTVEGTSNPNLYWYRQAAGRGLQLLFYSVGIGQISSEVPQNLSASRPQDRQFILSSKKLLLSDSGFYLCALFGMTGGDNEQFFGPGTRLTVL.

This CDR3 reads CASSPPGGKRQETQYF. CDR3 bases: TGTGCCAGCAGCCCACCCGGGGGGAAGAGGCAAGAGACCCAGTACTTC. This rearrangement joins TRBV7-9 to TRBJ2-5; 7 bases match TRBD2. Per germline, CDR1 SEHNR and CDR2 FQNEAQ (reference sequence). J was trimmed by 2 bases and V by 5 bases; bases with no gene match: 11. This CDR3 contains 16 residues. The full variable domain, rest sourced from reference TRBV7-9 and TRBJ2-5, is DTGVSQNPRHKITKRGQNVTFRCDPISEHNRLYWYRQTLGQGPEFLTYFQNEAQLEKSRLLSDRFSAERPKGSFSTLEIQRTEQGDSAMYLCASSPPGGKRQETQYFGPGTRLLVL.

This clone turned up a few times. This chain joins TRBV5-8 and TRBJ1-1; D not certain. The germline V gene has CDR1 SGHTS and CDR2 YDEGEE. The CDR3 is 13 amino acids. The germline V and J ends were trimmed by 4 bases and 0 bases, with 7 bases remaining between them. CDR3 sequence: CASSPGMNTEAFF. CDR3 sequence (DNA): TGTGCCAGCAGCCCAGGCATGAACACTGAAGCTTTCTTT.

This sequence joins TRBV19 and TRBJ2-7; tentatively, D is TRBD1 (6 bases). V was cut by 1 base and J by 3 bases, with 16 bases left in between. The CDR3 totals 16 residues. Germline V lookup: CDR1 LNHDA, CDR2 SQIVND (reference sequence). The CDR3: CASSIGFRDTNYEQYF. DNA of the CDR3: TGTGCCAGTAGTATAGGGTTCCGGGACACGAACTACGAGCAGTACTTC.

The rearrangement uses TRBV18 and TRBJ2-3, with D uncertain. Germline values: CDR1 KGHSH, CDR2 LQKENI. The CDR3 extends over 15 amino acids. V dropped 0 bases and J dropped 7 bases, with 14 bases sitting between them. CDR3 DNA: TGTGCCAGCTCACCACCGGCCTCGCCCGATTATACGCAGTATTTT. This gives the protein CASSPPASPDYTQYF.

This clone was seen once. The chain is built from TRBV4-1 and TRBJ1-1; perhaps TRBD1 as D (5 bases). Germline V lookup: CDR1 MGHRA, CDR2 YSYEKL. The CDR3 contains 14 residues. Between the trimmed V and J ends, which lost 5 bases and 4 bases, there was a span of 14 bases. The CDR3 reads CASSWGRESTEAFF. In nucleotides, the CDR3 is TGCGCCAGCAGCTGGGGGAGGGAGTCCACTGAAGCTTTCTTT.

The chain combines TRBV5-1 with TRBJ1-1; 8 bases fit TRBD1. From germline, CDR1 is SGHRS and CDR2 YFSETQ. The trim removed 1 base at V and 0 bases at J, leaving 5 bases unmatched. This CDR3 contains 16 residues. The CDR3 sequence: CASSLTAGGMNTEAFF. The CDR3 DNA is TGCGCCAGCAGCTTGACGGCAGGGGGCATGAACACTGAAGCTTTCTTT.

The CDR3 coding sequence is TGTGCCTGGAGTTGGGCAAGGGGGGAGCTGTTTTTT. Amino acid sequence: CAWSWARGELFF. The chain recombines TRBV30 with TRBJ2-2; D is unresolved. The length of the CDR3 is 12 residues. Trimming left V 2 bases short and J 8 bases short, with 9 bases between. Germline CDR1 reads GTSNPN; CDR2 reads SVGIG (reference sequence).

Concerning this clone: A junction end diverges from the germline sequence, so it may reflect a read error. The chain combines TRBV4-3 with TRBJ2-7; 9 bases fit TRBD1. Per germline, CDR1 LGHNA and CDR2 YSLEER. The CDR3 totals 15 residues. This CDR3 reads CASSQDHPLDRGVNF. CDR3 coding DNA: TGCGCCAGCAGCCAAGATCATCCCTTGGACAGGGGTGTGAACTTC.

The rearrangement uses TRBV7-3 and TRBJ2-5, with TRBD1 matching 11 bases. The CDR3 is made up of 16 amino acids. The junction had 2 bases not matched to a gene; V was cut back by 0 bases and J by 2 bases. Germline V gene data show CDR1 as SGHTA and CDR2 as FQGTGA. The CDR3 here is CASSLTRDRGQETQYF. CDR3 DNA: TGTGCCAGCAGCTTAACCCGGGACAGGGGGCAAGAGACCCAGTACTTC.

V is TRBV20-1 and J is TRBJ1-1, with D possibly TRBD1 on 5 matching bases. The CDR3 extends over 11 amino acids. The germline V gene has CDR1 DFQATT and CDR2 SNEGSKA (reference sequence). CDR3 DNA sequence: TGCAGACCCCAGGGATACACTGAAGCTTTCTTT. This translates into CRPQGYTEAFF.

This chain joins TRBV19 and TRBJ2-5; 8 positions agree with TRBD2. The CDR3 spans 15 residues. CDR1 is LNHDA and CDR2 is SQIVND in the germline V gene (reference sequence). Trimming at V came to 10 bases and at J to 3 bases, leaving 13 bases not matched to a gene. CDR3 amino acids: CATSWDSGVEETQYF. The CDR3 DNA sequence: TGTGCCACCTCCTGGGATAGCGGGGTGGAAGAGACCCAGTACTTC.

The V gene is TRBV4-3, the J gene TRBJ2-1; perhaps TRBD1 as D (5 bases). Germline loops: CDR1 LGHNA, CDR2 YSLEER. This CDR3 contains 13 residues. V gave up 0 bases and J gave up 7 bases, with 7 bases separating them. The CDR3 region is CASSQEGRNEQFF. The CDR3, as DNA: TGCGCCAGCAGCCAAGAGGGGCGGAATGAGCAGTTCTTC.

This chain connects TRBV7-2 to TRBJ2-7; tentative D call: TRBD2 (5 bases). This CDR3 has 14 amino acids. CDR1 is SGHTA, CDR2 FQGNSA, per germline. The V end was cut by 3 bases, the J end by 4 bases, with 13 bases between. CDR3: CASSFGSPGYEQYF. In DNA form, the CDR3 reads TGTGCCAGCAGCTTCGGCAGTCCGGGGTACGAGCAGTACTTC.

Only one count was recorded for this clone. The chain combines TRBV6-1 with TRBJ2-5, with 9 bases aligning to TRBD1. Germline CDR1 MNHNS, CDR2 SASEGT. With 7 bases clipped from V and 3 bases from J, the junction kept 6 bases outside the gene matches. This CDR3 region has 14 residues. The CDR3 reads CASNTGGAEETQYF. CDR3 nucleotides: TGTGCCAGCAATACAGGGGGCGCGGAAGAGACCCAGTACTTC.

This chain connects TRBV21-1 to TRBJ1-2; no check of the table's D call, TRBD1, against the DNA was made. TRBV21-1 has pseudogene status. The CDR3 runs to 19 residues. This chain's CDR3 is CASGAQINTGGQVCDGYTF. The CDR3, as DNA: TGTGCCAGCGGGGCTCAAATTAATACAGGGGGCCAGGTTTGTGATGGCTACACCTTC.

This clone was seen only a few times. The chain uses TRBV27 and TRBJ2-7, with 9 bases identical to TRBD1. The CDR3 has 14 residues. The germline V gene encodes CDR1 MNHEY and CDR2 SMNVEV (reference sequence). Trimming removed 5 bases from V and 3 bases from J; junction bases left unmatched: 5. The CDR3: CASSPGQGLYEQYF. The CDR3 DNA reads as TGTGCCAGCAGTCCCGGACAGGGGCTCTACGAGCAGTACTTC.

This clone was picked up a small number of times. The gene calls are TRBV11-2 and TRBJ2-5, with TRBD2 as a possible D gene (6 bases). This CDR3 has 14 residues. Germline CDR1 and CDR2: SGHAT and FQNNGV. The germline V and J ends were trimmed by 1 base and 5 bases, with 11 bases remaining between them. CDR3 DNA sequence: TGTGCCAGCAGCTTAGTTGGGGGGTCGGAGACCCAGTACTTC. This gives the protein CASSLVGGSETQYF.

A remark on this clone: A read error may produce the germline difference seen at one junction end. The CDR3 here is CAGSRGRLAGIWRETQYF. Here the CDR3 DNA reads TGTGCCGGCAGCCGCGGGCGACTAGCGGGAATTTGGAGGGAGACCCAGTACTTC. The chain links TRBV7-8 to TRBJ2-5, with 11 bases fitting TRBD2. Germline CDR1 reads SGHVS; CDR2 reads FQNEAQ. The CDR3 length is 18 residues.

The chain is built from TRBV7-9 and TRBJ2-7; 8 bases align to TRBD2. Germline V CDR1 and CDR2: SEHNR, FQNEAQ (reference sequence). V trimming: 0 bases; J trimming: 3 bases; junction bases outside the gene matches: 4. The CDR3 contains 15 residues. The CDR3 DNA reads TGTGCCAGCAGCTTAGCGCGAAGCGGGAGCTACGAGCAGTACTTC. Amino acids: CASSLARSGSYEQYF.

The chain recombines TRBV18 with TRBJ2-3; 9 nucleotides align to TRBD2. V dropped 3 bases and J dropped 2; count of bases not matched to a gene: 6. This CDR3 has 16 residues. Per the germline V gene, CDR1 is KGHSH and CDR2 is LQKENI. The CDR3 reads CASSPTSSGVTDTQYF. The DNA for the CDR3 is TGTGCCAGCTCACCTACTTCTAGCGGGGTCACAGATACGCAGTATTTT.

This clone turned up a few times. The genes are TRBV7-2 and TRBJ2-2; 10 positions match TRBD1. This CDR3 contains 15 residues. CDR1 and CDR2 (germline): SGHTA, FQGNSA. V was pared by 6 bases and J by 6 bases, with 7 bases of the junction left unmatched. The CDR3 coding sequence is TGTGCCAGCAGACCCGGGACAGGGGTGGCCGGGGAGCTGTTTTTT. Its protein is CASRPGTGVAGELFF. Drawing the rest from reference TRBV7-2 and TRBJ2-2, the complete variable domain is GAGVSQSPSNKVTEKGKDVELRCDPISGHTALYWYRQSLGQGLEFLIYFQGNSAPDKSGLPSDRFSAERTGGSVSTLTIQRTQQEDSAVYLCASRPGTGVAGELFFGEGSRLTVL.

This chain connects TRBV6-4 to TRBJ1-2; no clear D. The CDR3 length is 11 residues. CDR1 and CDR2 from the germline V gene are MRHNA and SNTAGT. The ends were cut back, 9 bases at V and 7 bases at J, with 12 bases in the middle. Here the CDR3 reads CARGPLSGYTF. The CDR3 DNA sequence: TGTGCCAGGGGCCCTTTAAGTGGCTACACCTTC.

This clone was detected only a few times. Here the CDR3 reads CASSLRGYYYEQYF. Written as DNA, the CDR3 is TGTGCCAGCAGTTTAAGGGGATATTACTACGAGCAGTACTTC. The chain combines TRBV27 with TRBJ2-7, with TRBD1 as a possible D gene (5 bases). The CDR3 runs 14 residues. Germline CDR1 and CDR2: MNHEY and SMNVEV (reference sequence). V lost 2 bases, J lost 3 bases, and 11 bases lay in between.